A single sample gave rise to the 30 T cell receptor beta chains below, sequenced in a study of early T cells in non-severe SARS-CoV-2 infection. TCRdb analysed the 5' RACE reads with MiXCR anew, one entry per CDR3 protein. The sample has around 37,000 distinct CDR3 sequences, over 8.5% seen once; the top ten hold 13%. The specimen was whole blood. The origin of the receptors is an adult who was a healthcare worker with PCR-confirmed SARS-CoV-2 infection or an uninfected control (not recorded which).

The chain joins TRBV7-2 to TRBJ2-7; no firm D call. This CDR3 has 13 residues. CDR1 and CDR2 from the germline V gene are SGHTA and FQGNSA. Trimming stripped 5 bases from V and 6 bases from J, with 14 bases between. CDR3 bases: TGTGCCAGCAGCCTCGAGAGTGGTACCGAGCAGTACTTC. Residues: CASSLESGTEQYF.

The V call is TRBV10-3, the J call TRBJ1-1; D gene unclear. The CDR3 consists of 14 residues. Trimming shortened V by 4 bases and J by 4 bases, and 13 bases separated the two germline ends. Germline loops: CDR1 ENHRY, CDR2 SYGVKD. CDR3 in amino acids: CAISVAPSGTEAFF. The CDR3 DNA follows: TGTGCCATCAGTGTCGCCCCGTCGGGCACTGAAGCTTTCTTT.

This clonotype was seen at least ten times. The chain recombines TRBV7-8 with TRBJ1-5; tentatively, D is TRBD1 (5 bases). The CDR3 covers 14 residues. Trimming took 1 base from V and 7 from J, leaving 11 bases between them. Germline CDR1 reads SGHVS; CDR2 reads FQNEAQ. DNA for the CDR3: TGTGCCAGCAGCTTAGAGCAGGGTGGACAGCCCCAGCATTTT. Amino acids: CASSLEQGGQPQHF.

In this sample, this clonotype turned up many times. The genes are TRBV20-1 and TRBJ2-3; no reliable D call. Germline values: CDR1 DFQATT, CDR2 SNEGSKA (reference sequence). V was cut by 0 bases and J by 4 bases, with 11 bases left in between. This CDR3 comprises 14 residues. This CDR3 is CSARDAGSPDTQYF. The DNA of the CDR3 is TGCAGTGCTAGAGATGCTGGTTCGCCAGATACGCAGTATTTT.

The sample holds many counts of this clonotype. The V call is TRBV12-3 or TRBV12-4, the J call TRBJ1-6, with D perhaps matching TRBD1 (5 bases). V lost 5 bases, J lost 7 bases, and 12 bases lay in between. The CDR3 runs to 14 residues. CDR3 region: CASSTGRENSPLHF. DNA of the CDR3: TGTGCCAGCAGTACGGGACGGGAAAATTCACCCCTCCACTTT.

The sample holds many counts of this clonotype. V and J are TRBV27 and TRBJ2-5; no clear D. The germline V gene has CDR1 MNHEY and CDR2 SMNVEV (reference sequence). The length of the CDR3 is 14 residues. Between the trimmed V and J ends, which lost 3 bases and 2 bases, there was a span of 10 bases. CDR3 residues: CASSFIPHQETQYF. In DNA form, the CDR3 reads TGTGCCAGCAGTTTCATCCCCCATCAAGAGACCCAGTACTTC.

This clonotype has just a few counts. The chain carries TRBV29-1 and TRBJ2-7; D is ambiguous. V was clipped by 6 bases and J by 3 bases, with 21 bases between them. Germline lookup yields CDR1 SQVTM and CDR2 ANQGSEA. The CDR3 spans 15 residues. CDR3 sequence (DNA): TGCAGCGTGGAGTCGTCCCACAGTTCCAACTACGAGCAGTACTTC. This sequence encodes CSVESSHSSNYEQYF.

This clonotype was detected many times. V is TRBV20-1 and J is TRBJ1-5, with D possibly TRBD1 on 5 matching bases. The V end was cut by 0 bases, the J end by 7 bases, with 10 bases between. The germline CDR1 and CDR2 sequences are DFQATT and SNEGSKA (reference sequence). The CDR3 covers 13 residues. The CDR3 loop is CSARDVGGQPQHF. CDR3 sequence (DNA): TGCAGTGCTAGAGATGTGGGGGGGCAGCCCCAGCATTTT.

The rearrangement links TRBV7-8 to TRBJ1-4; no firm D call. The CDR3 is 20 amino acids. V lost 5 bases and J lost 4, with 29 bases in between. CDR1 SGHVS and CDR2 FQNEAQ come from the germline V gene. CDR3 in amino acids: CASSPLFENRDQNLNEKLFF. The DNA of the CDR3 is TGTGCCAGCAGCCCACTCTTTGAAAACCGAGACCAGAATCTTAATGAAAAACTGTTTTTT.

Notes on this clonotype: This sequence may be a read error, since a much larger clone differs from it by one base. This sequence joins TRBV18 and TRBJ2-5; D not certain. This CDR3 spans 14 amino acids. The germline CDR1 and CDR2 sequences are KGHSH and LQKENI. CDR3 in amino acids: CVSSPSAVQETQYF. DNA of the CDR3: TGTGTCAGCTCACCATCGGCGGTACAAGAGACCCAGTACTTC.

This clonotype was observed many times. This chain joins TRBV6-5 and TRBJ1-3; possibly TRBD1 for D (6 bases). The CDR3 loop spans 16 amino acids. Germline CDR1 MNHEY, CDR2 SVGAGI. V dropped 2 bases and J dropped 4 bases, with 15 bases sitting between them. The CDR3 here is CASSYGSGASGNTIYF. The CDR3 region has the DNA TGTGCCAGCAGTTACGGTTCGGGGGCATCGGGAAACACCATATATTTT.

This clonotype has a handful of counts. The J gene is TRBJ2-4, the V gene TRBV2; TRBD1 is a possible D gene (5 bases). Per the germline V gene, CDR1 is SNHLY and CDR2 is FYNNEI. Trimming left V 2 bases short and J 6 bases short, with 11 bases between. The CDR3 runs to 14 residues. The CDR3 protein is CASSEQTDTNIQYF. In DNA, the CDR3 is TGTGCCAGCAGTGAACAGACAGATACAAACATTCAGTACTTC.

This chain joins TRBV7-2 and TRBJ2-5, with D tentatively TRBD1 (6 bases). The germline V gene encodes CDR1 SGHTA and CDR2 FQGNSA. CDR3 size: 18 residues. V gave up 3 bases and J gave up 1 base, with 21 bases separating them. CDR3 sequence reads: CASSFNRDRGLSQETQYF. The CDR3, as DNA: TGTGCCAGCAGCTTCAACAGGGACCGGGGATTATCCCAAGAGACCCAGTACTTC.

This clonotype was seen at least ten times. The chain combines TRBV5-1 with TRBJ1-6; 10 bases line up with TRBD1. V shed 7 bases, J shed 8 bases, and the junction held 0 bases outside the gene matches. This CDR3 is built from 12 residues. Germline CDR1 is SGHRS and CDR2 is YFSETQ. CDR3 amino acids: CASGTGDSPLHF. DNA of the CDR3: TGCGCCAGCGGGACAGGGGATTCACCCCTCCACTTT.

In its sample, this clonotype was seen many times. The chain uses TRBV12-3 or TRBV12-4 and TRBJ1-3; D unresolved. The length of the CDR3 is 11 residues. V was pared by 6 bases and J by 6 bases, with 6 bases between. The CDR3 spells CASSQINTIYF. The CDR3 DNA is TGTGCCAGCAGCCAAATAAACACCATATATTTT.

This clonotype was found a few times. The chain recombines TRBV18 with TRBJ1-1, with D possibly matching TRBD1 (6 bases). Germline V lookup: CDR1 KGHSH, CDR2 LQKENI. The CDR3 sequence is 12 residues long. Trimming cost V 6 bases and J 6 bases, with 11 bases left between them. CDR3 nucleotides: TGTGCCAGCTCGCTGGACAGTGCTGAAGCTTTCTTT. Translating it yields CASSLDSAEAFF. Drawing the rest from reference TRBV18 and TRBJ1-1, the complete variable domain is NAGVMQNPRHLVRRRGQEARLRCSPMKGHSHVYWYRQLPEEGLKFMVYLQKENIIDESGMPKERFSAEFPKEGPSILRIQQVVRGDSAAYFCASSLDSAEAFFGQGTRLTVV.

The CDR3: CSVRQGVPNYGYTF. DNA for the CDR3: TGCAGCGTTCGACAGGGGGTCCCTAACTATGGCTACACCTTC. The rearrangement uses TRBV29-1 and TRBJ1-2; 9 bases agree with TRBD1. This CDR3 is built from 14 residues. CDR1 and CDR2 (germline): SQVTM, ANQGSEA. Trimming removed 5 bases from V and 0 bases from J; junction bases left unmatched: 4.

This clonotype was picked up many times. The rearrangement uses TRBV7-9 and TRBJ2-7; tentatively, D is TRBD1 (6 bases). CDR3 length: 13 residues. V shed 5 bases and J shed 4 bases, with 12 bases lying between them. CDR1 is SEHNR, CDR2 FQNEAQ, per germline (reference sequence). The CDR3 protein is CASSLGDTYEQYF. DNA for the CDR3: TGTGCCAGCAGCCTGGGGGACACTTACGAGCAGTACTTC.

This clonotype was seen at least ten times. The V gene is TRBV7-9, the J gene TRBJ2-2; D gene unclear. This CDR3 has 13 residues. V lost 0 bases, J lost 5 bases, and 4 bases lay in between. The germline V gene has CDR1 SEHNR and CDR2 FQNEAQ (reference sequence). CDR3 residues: CASSLAGTGELFF. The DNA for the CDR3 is TGTGCCAGCAGCTTAGCTGGGACCGGGGAGCTGTTTTTT.

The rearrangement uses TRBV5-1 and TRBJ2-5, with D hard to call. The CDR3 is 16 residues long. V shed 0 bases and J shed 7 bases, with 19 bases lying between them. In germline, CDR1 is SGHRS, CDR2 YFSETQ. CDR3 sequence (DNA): TGCGCCAGCAGCTTGGACCGGGCTCCTCGTGTTCTGACCCAGTACTTC. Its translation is CASSLDRAPRVLTQYF.

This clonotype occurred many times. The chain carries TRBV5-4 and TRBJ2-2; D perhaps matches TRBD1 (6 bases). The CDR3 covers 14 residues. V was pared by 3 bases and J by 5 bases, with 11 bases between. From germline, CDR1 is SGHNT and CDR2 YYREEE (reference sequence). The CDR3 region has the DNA TGTGCCAGCAGCTCGGGACAACCTACCGGGGAGCTGTTTTTT. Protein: CASSSGQPTGELFF.

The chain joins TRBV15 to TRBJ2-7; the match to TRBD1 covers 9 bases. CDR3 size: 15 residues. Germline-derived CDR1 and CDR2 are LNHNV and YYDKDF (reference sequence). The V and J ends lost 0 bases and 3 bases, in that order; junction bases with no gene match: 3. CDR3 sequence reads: CATSREPGQGYEQYF. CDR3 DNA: TGTGCCACCAGCAGAGAACCGGGACAGGGCTACGAGCAGTACTTC.

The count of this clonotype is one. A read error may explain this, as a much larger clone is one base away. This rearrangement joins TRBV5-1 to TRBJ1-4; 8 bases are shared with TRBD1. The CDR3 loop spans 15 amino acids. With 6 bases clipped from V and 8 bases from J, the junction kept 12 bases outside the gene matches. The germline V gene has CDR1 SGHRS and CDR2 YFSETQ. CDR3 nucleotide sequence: TGCGCCAGCAACCCAACCGGGACAGGCGACGAAAAACTGTTTTTT. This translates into CASNPTGTGDEKLFF.

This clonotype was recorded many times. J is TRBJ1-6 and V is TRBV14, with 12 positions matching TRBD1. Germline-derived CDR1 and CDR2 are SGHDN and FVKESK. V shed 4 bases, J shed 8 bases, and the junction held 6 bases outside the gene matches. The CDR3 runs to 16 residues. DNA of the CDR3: TGTGCCAGCAGCCGGCGGGACAGGGGGCGGTATTCACCCCTCCACTTT. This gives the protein CASSRRDRGRYSPLHF.

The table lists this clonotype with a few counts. The CDR3 DNA reads TGCGCCAGCAGCCAAGATCCGGGGACTGGGGAGCTGTTTTTT. Protein sequence: CASSQDPGTGELFF. The rearrangement uses TRBV4-3 and TRBJ2-2; possibly TRBD2 for D (6 bases). CDR1 LGHNA and CDR2 YSLEER come from the germline V gene. The V and J ends lost 0 bases and 8 bases respectively, with 10 bases between them. The CDR3 runs 14 residues.

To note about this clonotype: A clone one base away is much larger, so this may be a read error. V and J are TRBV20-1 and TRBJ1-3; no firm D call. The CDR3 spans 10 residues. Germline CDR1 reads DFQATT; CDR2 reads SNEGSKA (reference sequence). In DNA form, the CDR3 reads TGCAGTGCTCTCGGAAACACCGTATATTTT. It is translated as CSALGNTVYF.

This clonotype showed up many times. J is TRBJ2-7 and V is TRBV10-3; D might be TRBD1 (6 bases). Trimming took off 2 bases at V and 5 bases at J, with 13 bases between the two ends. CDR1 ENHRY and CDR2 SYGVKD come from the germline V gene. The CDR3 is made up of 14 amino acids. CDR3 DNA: TGTGCCATCAGTGAGAGACAGGAGATCAACGAGCAGTACTTC. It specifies CAISERQEINEQYF.

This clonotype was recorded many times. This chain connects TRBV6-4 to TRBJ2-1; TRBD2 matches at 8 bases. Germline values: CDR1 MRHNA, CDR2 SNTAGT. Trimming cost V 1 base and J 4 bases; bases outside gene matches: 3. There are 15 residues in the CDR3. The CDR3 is CASSDLAGGYNEQFF. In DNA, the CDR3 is TGTGCCAGCAGTGACTTGGCGGGGGGTTACAATGAGCAGTTCTTC.

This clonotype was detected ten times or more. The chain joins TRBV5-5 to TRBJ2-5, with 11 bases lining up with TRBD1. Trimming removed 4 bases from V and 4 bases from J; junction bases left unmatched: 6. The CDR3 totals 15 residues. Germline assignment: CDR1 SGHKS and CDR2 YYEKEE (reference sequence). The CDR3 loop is CASSRPGTGGETQYF. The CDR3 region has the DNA TGTGCCAGCAGCCGTCCCGGGACAGGGGGAGAGACCCAGTACTTC.

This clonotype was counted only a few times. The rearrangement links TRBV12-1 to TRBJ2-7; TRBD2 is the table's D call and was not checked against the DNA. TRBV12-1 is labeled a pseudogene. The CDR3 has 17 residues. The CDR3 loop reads CASSFRGLNHLSYEQYF. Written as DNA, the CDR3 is TGTGCCAGCAGCTTCCGAGGGTTGAATCATCTCTCCTACGAGCAGTACTTC.